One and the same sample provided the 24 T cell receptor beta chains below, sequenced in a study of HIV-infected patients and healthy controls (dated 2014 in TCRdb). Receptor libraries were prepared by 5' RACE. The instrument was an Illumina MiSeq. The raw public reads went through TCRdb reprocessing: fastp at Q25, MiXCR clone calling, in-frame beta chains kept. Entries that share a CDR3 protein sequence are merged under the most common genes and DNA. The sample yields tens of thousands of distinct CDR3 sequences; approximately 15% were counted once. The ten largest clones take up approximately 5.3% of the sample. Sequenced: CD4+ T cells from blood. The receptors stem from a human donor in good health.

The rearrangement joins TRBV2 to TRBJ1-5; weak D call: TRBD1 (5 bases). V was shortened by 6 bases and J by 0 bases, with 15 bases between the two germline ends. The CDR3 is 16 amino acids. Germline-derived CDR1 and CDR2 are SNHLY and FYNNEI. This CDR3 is CASRSSTGLSNQPQHF. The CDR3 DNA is TGTGCCAGCAGAAGTTCGACGGGGCTTAGCAATCAGCCCCAGCATTTT.

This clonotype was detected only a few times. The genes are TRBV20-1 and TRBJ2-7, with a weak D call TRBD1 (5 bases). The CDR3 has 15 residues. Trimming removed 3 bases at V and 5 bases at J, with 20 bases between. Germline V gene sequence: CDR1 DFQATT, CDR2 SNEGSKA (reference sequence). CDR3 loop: CSARKFTGTWDEQYF. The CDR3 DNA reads TGCAGTGCTAGGAAGTTTACAGGAACATGGGACGAGCAGTACTTC.

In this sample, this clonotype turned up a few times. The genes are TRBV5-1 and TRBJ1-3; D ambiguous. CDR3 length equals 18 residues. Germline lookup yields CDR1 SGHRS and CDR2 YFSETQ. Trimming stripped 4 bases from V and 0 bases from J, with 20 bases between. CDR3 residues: CASSPATIDGPSGNTIYF. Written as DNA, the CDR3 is TGCGCCAGCAGCCCCGCAACGATCGACGGTCCCTCTGGAAACACCATATATTTT.

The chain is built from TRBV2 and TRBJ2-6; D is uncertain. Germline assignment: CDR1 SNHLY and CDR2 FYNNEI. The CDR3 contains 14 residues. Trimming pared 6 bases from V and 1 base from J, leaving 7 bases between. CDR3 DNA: TGTGCCAGCAGGGTGGGATCTGGGGCCAACGTCCTGACTTTC. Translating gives CASRVGSGANVLTF.

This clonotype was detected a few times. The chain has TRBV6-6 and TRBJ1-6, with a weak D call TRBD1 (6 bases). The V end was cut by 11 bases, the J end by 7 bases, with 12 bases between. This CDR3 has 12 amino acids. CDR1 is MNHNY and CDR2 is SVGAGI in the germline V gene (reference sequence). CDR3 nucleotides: TGTGCCTCCTACAGGGACAATTCACCCCTCCACTTT. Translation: CASYRDNSPLHF.

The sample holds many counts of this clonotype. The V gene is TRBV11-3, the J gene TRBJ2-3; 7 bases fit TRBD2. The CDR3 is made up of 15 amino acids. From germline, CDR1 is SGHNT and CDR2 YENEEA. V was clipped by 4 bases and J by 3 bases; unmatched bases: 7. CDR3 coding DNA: TGTGCCAGCAGCTCGAGCGGGACCTGGACAGATACGCAGTATTTT. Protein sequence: CASSSSGTWTDTQYF.

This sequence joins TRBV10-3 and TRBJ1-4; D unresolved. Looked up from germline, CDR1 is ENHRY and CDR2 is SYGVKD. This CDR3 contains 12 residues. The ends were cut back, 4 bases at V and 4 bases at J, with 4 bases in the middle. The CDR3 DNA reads TGTGCCATCAGTGCCGGTAATGAAAAACTGTTTTTT. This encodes CAISAGNEKLFF.

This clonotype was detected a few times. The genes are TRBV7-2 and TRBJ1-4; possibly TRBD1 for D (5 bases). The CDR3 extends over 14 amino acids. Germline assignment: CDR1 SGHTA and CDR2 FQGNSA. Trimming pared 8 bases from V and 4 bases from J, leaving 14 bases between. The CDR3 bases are TGTGCCAGCGAACGCAGGGCGAATAATGAAAAACTGTTTTTT. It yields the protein CASERRANNEKLFF.

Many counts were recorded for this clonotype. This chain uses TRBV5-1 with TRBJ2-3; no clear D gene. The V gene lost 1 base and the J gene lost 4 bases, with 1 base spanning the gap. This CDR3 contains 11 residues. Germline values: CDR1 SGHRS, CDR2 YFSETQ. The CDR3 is CASSLSDTQYF. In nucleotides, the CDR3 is TGCGCCAGCAGCTTGTCAGATACGCAGTATTTT.

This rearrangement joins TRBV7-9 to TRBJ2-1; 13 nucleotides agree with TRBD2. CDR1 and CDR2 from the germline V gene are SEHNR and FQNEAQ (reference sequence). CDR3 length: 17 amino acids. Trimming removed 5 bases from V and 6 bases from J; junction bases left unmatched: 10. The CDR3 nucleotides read TGTGCCAGCAGCCGCTCCCCCGGGACTAGCGGGACCAATGAGCAGTTCTTC. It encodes CASSRSPGTSGTNEQFF.

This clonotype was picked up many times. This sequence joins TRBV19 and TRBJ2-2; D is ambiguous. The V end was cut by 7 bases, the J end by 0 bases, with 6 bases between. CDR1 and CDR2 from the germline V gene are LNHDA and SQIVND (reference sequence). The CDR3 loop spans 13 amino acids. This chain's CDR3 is CASTTPNTGELFF. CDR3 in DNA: TGTGCCAGTACCACCCCGAACACCGGGGAGCTGTTTTTT.

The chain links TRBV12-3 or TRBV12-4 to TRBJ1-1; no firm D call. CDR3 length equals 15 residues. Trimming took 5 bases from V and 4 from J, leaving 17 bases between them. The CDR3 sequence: CASSPPTELGTEAFF. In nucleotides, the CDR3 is TGTGCCAGCAGTCCCCCGACGGAGCTGGGCACTGAAGCTTTCTTT.

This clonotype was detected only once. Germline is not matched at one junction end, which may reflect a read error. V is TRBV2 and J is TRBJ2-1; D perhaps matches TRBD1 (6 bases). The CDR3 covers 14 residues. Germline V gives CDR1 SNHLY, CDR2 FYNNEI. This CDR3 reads CASSSGTNYNKQFF. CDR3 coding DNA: TGTGCCAGCAGTTCCGGGACAAATTACAATAAGCAGTTCTTC. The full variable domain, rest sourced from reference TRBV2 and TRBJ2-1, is EPEVTQTPSHQVTQMGQEVILRCVPISNHLYFYWYRQILGQKVEFLVSFYNNEISEKSEIFDDQFSVERPDGSNFTLKIRSTKLEDSAMYFCASSSGTNYNKQFFGPGTRLTVL.

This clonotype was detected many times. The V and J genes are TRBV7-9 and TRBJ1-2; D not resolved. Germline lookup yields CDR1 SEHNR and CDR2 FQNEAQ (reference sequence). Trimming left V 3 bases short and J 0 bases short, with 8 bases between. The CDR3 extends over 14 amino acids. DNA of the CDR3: TGTGCCAGCAGCTTGCCCGTTTCTAACTATGGCTACACCTTC. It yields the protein CASSLPVSNYGYTF.

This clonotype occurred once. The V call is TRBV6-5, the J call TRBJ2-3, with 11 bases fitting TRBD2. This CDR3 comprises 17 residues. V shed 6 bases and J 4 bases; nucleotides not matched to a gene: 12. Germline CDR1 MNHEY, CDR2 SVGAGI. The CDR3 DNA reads TGTGCCAGCAGCACCGCTAAAACTAGCGGGGGTCCAGATACGCAGTATTTT. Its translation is CASSTAKTSGGPDTQYF.

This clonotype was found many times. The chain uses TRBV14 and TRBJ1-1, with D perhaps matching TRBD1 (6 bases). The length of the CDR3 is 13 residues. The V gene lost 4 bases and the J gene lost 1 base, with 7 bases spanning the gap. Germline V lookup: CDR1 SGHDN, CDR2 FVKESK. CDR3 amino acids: CASSLQGNTEAFF. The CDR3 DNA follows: TGTGCCAGCAGCCTACAGGGGAACACTGAAGCTTTCTTT.

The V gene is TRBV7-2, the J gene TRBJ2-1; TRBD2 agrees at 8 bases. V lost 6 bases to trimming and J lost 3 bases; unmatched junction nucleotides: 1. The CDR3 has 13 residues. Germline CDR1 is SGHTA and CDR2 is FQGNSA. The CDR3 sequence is CASRRGDYNEQFF. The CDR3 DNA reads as TGTGCCAGCAGGCGGGGGGACTACAATGAGCAGTTCTTC.

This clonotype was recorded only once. CDR3 sequence (DNA): TGTGCCAGCTCACCAAAGGCAAACCAAGAGACCCAGTACTTC. It translates to CASSPKANQETQYF. J is TRBJ2-5 and V is TRBV18; D uncertain. The CDR3 extends over 14 amino acids. V was shortened by 2 bases and J by 0 bases, with 7 bases between the two germline ends. Looked up from germline, CDR1 is KGHSH and CDR2 is LQKENI.

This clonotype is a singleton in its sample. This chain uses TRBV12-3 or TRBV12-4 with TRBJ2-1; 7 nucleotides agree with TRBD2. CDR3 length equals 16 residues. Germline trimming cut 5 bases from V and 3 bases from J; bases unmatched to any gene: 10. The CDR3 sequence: CASSPPRGGSYNEQFF. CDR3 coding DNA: TGTGCCAGCAGTCCGCCCCGGGGCGGGAGCTACAATGAGCAGTTCTTC.

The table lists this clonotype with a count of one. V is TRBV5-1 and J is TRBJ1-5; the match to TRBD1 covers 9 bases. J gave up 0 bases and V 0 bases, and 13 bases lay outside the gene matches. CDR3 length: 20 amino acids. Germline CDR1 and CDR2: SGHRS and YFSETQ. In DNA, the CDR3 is TGCGCCAGCAGCTTGGCCTTTCCGGGACAGGGAGTTTATAGCAATCAGCCCCAGCATTTT. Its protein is CASSLAFPGQGVYSNQPQHF.

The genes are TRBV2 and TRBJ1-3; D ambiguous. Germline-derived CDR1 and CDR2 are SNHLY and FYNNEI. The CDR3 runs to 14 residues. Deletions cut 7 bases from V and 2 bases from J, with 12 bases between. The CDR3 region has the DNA TGTGCCAGCAAAGGTCCTGCTGCTGGAAACACCATATATTTT. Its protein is CASKGPAAGNTIYF.

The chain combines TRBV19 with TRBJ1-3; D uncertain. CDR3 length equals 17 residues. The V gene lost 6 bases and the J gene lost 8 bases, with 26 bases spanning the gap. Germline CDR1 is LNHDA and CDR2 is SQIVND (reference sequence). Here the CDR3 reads CASSLRVTLRRSDTIYF. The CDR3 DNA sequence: TGTGCCAGTAGCCTTAGGGTGACCCTCCGCCGATCGGACACCATATATTTT. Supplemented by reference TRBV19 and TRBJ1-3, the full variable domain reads DGGITQSPKYLFRKEGQNVTLSCEQNLNHDAMYWYRQDPGQGLRLIYYSQIVNDFQKGDIAEGYSVSREKKESFPLTVTSAQKNPTAFYLCASSLRVTLRRSDTIYFGEGSWLTVV.

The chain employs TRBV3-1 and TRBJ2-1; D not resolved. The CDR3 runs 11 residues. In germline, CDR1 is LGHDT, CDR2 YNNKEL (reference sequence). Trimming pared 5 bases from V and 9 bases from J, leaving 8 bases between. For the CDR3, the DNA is TGTGCCAGCAGCATAGGCCGTGAGCAGTTCTTC. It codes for CASSIGREQFF.

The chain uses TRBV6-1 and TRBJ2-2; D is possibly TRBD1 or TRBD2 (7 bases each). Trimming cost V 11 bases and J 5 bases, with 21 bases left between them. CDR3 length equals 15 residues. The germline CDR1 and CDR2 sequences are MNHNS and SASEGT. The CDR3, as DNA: TGTGCCGCCCACTTCGTTCAGGGGGGGACCGGGGAGCTGTTTTTT. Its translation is CAAHFVQGGTGELFF.